Following are 8 T cell receptor beta chains from one sample sequenced in a study of CD8 T cells in Susac syndrome. RNA, at about 0.45 to 1 ug, was reverse transcribed with random hexamers. TCRdb itself ran the immunoSEQ multiplex PCR reads through MiXCR, one entry per CDR3 protein. The profile shows about 200,000 distinct CDR3 sequences, roughly 94% of them singletons. The sequenced sample was CD4+ T cells from PBMCs. The source is a human donor with multiple sclerosis.

The chain uses TRBV6-2 or TRBV6-3 and TRBJ2-7; a weak D match, TRBD1 (5 bases). The CDR3 loop spans 15 amino acids. The germline V gene has CDR1 MNHEY and CDR2 SVGEGT. Between the trimmed V and J ends, which lost 7 bases and 4 bases, there was a span of 20 bases. CDR3 amino acids: CASTPPGRTTYEQYF. The CDR3 coding sequence is TGTGCCAGCACCCCGCCGGGCCGGACAACGTACGAGCAGTACTTC.

This sequence joins TRBV30 and TRBJ1-2; D perhaps matches TRBD1 (6 bases). CDR1 is GTSNPN, CDR2 SVGIG, per germline (reference sequence). The CDR3 consists of 15 residues. V was trimmed by 3 bases and J by 8 bases, leaving 22 bases between them. The CDR3 coding sequence is TGTGCCTGGAGACCGGGAGGGGGTTGGTCTCGCGGCTACACCTTC. This codes for CAWRPGGGWSRGYTF.

This clonotype has just one count. The chain combines TRBV30 with TRBJ1-2; perhaps TRBD1 as D (6 bases). There are 12 residues in the CDR3. V lost 5 bases, J lost 5 bases, and 12 bases lay in between. The germline V gene encodes CDR1 GTSNPN and CDR2 SVGIG (reference sequence). The CDR3 DNA reads TGTGCCTGGTATACACAGGGATATGGCTACACCTTC. Translating it yields CAWYTQGYGYTF.

The rearrangement uses TRBV2 and TRBJ1-2; D uncertain. Germline-derived CDR1 and CDR2 are SNHLY and FYNNEI. V shed 6 bases and J shed 10 bases, with 18 bases lying between them. This CDR3 has 13 residues. In DNA, the CDR3 is TGTGCCAGCAGCCCTCTCGACGTATTGGACTACACCTTC. This sequence encodes CASSPLDVLDYTF.

The V gene is TRBV2, the J gene TRBJ1-1; no definite D call. From germline, CDR1 is SNHLY and CDR2 FYNNEI. The CDR3 is 15 amino acids. Trimming removed 1 base at V and 0 bases at J, with 9 bases between. The CDR3 region has the DNA TGTGCCAGCAGTGAAGACGTTGGTATGAACACTGAAGCTTTCTTT. Its translation: CASSEDVGMNTEAFF.

This chain connects TRBV10-2 to TRBJ1-2; D may be TRBD1 (5 bases). The CDR3 runs to 15 residues. Germline V gene lookup returns CDR1 WSHSY and CDR2 SAAADI. V was shortened by 0 bases and J by 5 bases, with 13 bases between the two germline ends. CDR3 nucleotide sequence: TGCGCCAGCAGTGAGTCGGGGGTAAGAGCATATGGCTACACCTTC. It translates to CASSESGVRAYGYTF.

The rearrangement joins TRBV20-1 to TRBJ2-5, with 9 bases identical to TRBD2. J was trimmed by 5 bases and V by 5 bases; bases with no gene match: 9. This CDR3 is built from 14 residues. Per the germline V gene, CDR1 is DFQATT and CDR2 is SNEGSKA (reference sequence). This chain's CDR3 is CSAPDLSGGETQYF. In DNA, the CDR3 is TGCAGTGCTCCCGATCTCAGCGGGGGGGAGACCCAGTACTTC.

The genes are TRBV30 and TRBJ1-1, with 10 nucleotides matching TRBD1. CDR3 length: 15 residues. With 5 bases clipped from V and 1 base from J, the junction kept 7 bases outside the gene matches. The germline CDR1 and CDR2 sequences are GTSNPN and SVGIG (reference sequence). The CDR3, as DNA: TGTGCCTGGCACCGGGACAGGGGACCGAACACTGAAGCTTTCTTT. This codes for CAWHRDRGPNTEAFF.